This TCR beta chain was found in a study of T cells in Graves' hyperthyroidism and ophthalmopathy. Study observations and caveats: Blood also carried most thyroid clonotypes expanded above 0.001.

This clonotype was seen ten or more times. Its antigen remains unidentified. Trimming cost V 9 bases and J 8 bases, with 14 bases left between them. CDR3 length: 13 residues. Germline values: CDR1 MDHEN, CDR2 SYDVKM. Amplified regions were TCR beta CDR3 sequences from RNA transcripts. First-round RT-PCR targeting the TCR CDR3 was performed with the HTBI primer set. TCRdb analysed the multiplex PCR reads with MiXCR anew, one entry per CDR3 protein. The sample has nearly 600,000 distinct CDR3 sequences; 12% to 15% are singletons. The study included ophthalmopathy patients with Clinical Activity Score at least 3, NOSPECS grade at least 4 and duration under 3 months.

This clonotype was sampled from a woman aged 18-29 years with Graves' ophthalmopathy. The gene calls are TRBV28 and TRBJ1-6; D perhaps matches TRBD1 (5 bases). Material for sequencing was blood. The CDR3 sequence: CASIGTAYSPLHF. For the CDR3, the DNA is TGTGCCAGTATAGGGACTGCGTATTCACCCCTCCACTTT. Variable domain in full (rest from reference TRBV28 and TRBJ1-6): DVKVTQSSRYLVKRTGEKVFLECVQDMDHENMFWYRQDPGLGLRLIYFSYDVKMKEKGDIPEGYSVSREKKERFSLILESASTNQTSMYLCASIGTAYSPLHFGNGTRLTVT.